The 9 T cell receptor beta chains given below trace back to one sample, sequenced in a study of blood T cells in healthy people across ages. Together with a sample-barcoded 5' primer, a J-beta primer mix was included in a second PCR lasting 7 to 11 cycles. TCRdb re-analysed the 5' RACE reads in MiXCR, keeping a single row per CDR3 protein. The data contain about 650,000 distinct CDR3 sequences, 32% of them seen just once; the ten biggest clones take up over 15%. Material for sequencing was blood. These receptors were collected from a woman over 75 in good health.

This clonotype was counted between two and nine times. This chain uses TRBV20-1 with TRBJ1-2; D gene ambiguous. This CDR3 region has 16 residues. Trimming stripped 3 bases from V and 7 bases from J, with 24 bases between. Germline V gene data show CDR1 as DFQATT and CDR2 as SNEGSKA (reference sequence). CDR3 nucleotide sequence: TGCAGTGCTAGGACCGGGATCTCTAATCCAGCTAGTGGCTACACCTTC. This encodes CSARTGISNPASGYTF.

The chain joins TRBV9 to TRBJ1-1, with D unclear. V was trimmed by 4 bases and J by 1 base, leaving 17 bases between them. Germline V gene data show CDR1 as SGDLS and CDR2 as YYNGEE. This CDR3 region has 16 residues. In DNA form, the CDR3 reads TGTGCCAGCAGCCCCCAGATCGGACCGACGAACACTGAAGCTTTCTTT. This gives the protein CASSPQIGPTNTEAFF.

This clonotype was detected many times. V and J are TRBV28 and TRBJ2-5; tentatively, D is TRBD2 (6 bases). Trimming cost V 3 bases and J 2 bases, with 13 bases left between them. CDR1 and CDR2 (germline): MDHEN, SYDVKM. This CDR3 has 15 amino acids. The CDR3 protein is CASSLGGAMQETQYF. DNA of the CDR3: TGTGCCAGCAGTTTGGGCGGGGCTATGCAAGAGACCCAGTACTTC.

To note about this clonotype: A much larger clone differs by one base, so this may be a read error. The chain recombines TRBV12-3 or TRBV12-4 with TRBJ1-1; D unresolved. Between the trimmed V and J ends, which lost 1 base and 0 bases, there was a span of 6 bases. The CDR3 is made up of 14 amino acids. Written as DNA, the CDR3 is TGTGCCAGCAGTTTAGGGGCCATGAACACTGAAGCTTTCTTT. Translated: CASSLGAMNTEAFF.

This clonotype came up many times. The chain joins TRBV7-3 to TRBJ1-2; weak D call: TRBD1 (5 bases). V lost 0 bases to trimming and J lost 8 bases, with 10 bases between them. CDR1 and CDR2 (germline): SGHTA, FQGTGA. This CDR3 comprises 13 residues. CDR3 loop: CASSLTFDSGYTF. CDR3 in DNA: TGTGCCAGCAGCTTAACGTTCGACAGCGGCTACACCTTC.

In its sample, this clonotype was seen many times. The chain has TRBV9 and TRBJ2-5; D ambiguous. Germline V lookup: CDR1 SGDLS, CDR2 YYNGEE. The CDR3 is 13 amino acids. V was trimmed by 4 bases and J by 1 base, leaving 8 bases between them. The DNA of the CDR3 is TGTGCCAGCAGCTCCGGACCCCAAGAGACCCAGTACTTC. Translated: CASSSGPQETQYF.

This clonotype occurred many times. The chain recombines TRBV7-6 with TRBJ2-5; possibly TRBD2 for D (6 bases). V was trimmed by 1 base and J by 5 bases, leaving 14 bases between them. The germline gives CDR1 SGHVS, CDR2 FNYEAQ. The CDR3 has 15 amino acids. The CDR3 protein is CASSLGVGEVETQYF. In nucleotides, the CDR3 is TGTGCCAGCAGCTTAGGGGTAGGGGAGGTCGAGACCCAGTACTTC. The full variable domain, its missing parts supplied by reference TRBV7-6 and TRBJ2-5, is GAGVSQSPRYKVTKRGQDVALRCDPISGHVSLYWYRQALGQGPEFLTYFNYEAQQDKSGLPNDRFSAERPEGSISTLTIQRTEQRDSAMYRCASSLGVGEVETQYFGPGTRLLVL.

Ten or more counts support this clonotype. The chain joins TRBV10-3 to TRBJ2-6, with 10 bases fitting TRBD1. Looked up from germline, CDR1 is ENHRY and CDR2 is SYGVKD. The CDR3 length is 18 residues. The J segment lost 4 bases and the V segment lost 6 bases, leaving 12 bases of the junction unmatched. CDR3 sequence reads: CAIRAPPGQGSGANVLTF. The CDR3 DNA sequence: TGTGCCATCAGGGCCCCACCGGGACAGGGGTCCGGGGCCAACGTCCTGACTTTC.

The V call is TRBV28, the J call TRBJ1-5, with 8 bases identical to TRBD1. The germline V gene encodes CDR1 MDHEN and CDR2 SYDVKM. CDR3 size: 12 residues. Trimming cost V 6 bases and J 7 bases; bases outside gene matches: 2. DNA for the CDR3: TGTGCCAGCAGGTACAGGGGGCAGCCCCAGCATTTT. This translates into CASRYRGQPQHF.